The rows below give T cell receptor beta chains drawn from one sample of a study of blood T cell repertoires in COVID-19. Only in-frame clones appear in the TCRdb table, and some are missing; sequencing was by immunoSEQ multiplex PCR. The table lists about 33,000 clones, about 80% of them singletons. The sample consisted of peripheral blood. The receptors originated from a man in his 70s with acute or convalescent COVID-19. Each CDR3 is given with its conserved first and last residue.

V gene: TRBV7-2
CDR3 protein: CASRHRQGPTEAFF

V gene: TRBV6-2/TRBV6-3
CDR3 protein: CASSSRQGASYNEQFF

V gene: TRBV3-1/TRBV3-2
CDR3 protein: CASSPSLSYGYTF

V gene: TRBV4-1
CDR3 protein: CASSQESGSSYNEQFF

V gene: TRBV5-1
CDR3 protein: CASSFTEAKNIQYF

V gene: TRBV5-1
CDR3 protein: CASSLAAGAVDEQFF

V gene: TRBV5-8
CDR3 protein: CASSLEGLGNQPQHF

V gene: TRBV7-2
CDR3 protein: CASSITGGYEQYF

V gene: TRBV5-4
CDR3 protein: CASSQRQDYGYTF

V gene: TRBV28
CDR3 protein: CASRVDRNYGYTF

V gene: TRBV5-3
CDR3 protein: CARSFALAGGPSTDTQYF

V gene: TRBV15
CDR3 protein: CATSRGQGAGEKLFF

V gene: TRBV12-5
CDR3 protein: CASGPSQRGYNEQFF

V gene: TRBV6-5
CDR3 protein: CASSYGSTLHEQYF

V gene: TRBV18
CDR3 protein: CASSPQGQGRPGLTFNEQFF

V gene: TRBV27
CDR3 protein: CASSQSRQGTHEQFF

V gene: TRBV2
CDR3 protein: CASSEVGGLNTGELFF

V gene: TRBV3-1/TRBV3-2
CDR3 protein: CASSQAEGFSTGELFF

V gene: TRBV5-1
CDR3 protein: CASSSGQGNTEAFF

V gene: TRBV5-1
CDR3 protein: CASSSGQGAYTGELFF

V gene: TRBV21-1
CDR3 protein: CASSTTGTGSPLHF

V gene: TRBV9
CDR3 protein: CASSASGSKDNEQFF

V gene: TRBV18
CDR3 protein: CASSPAGGHTGELFF

V gene: TRBV5-1
CDR3 protein: CASSLFPGRDEQFF

V gene: TRBV6-1
CDR3 protein: CASSEDRVNTEAFF

V gene: TRBV7-9
CDR3 protein: CASSLEEYQPQHF

V gene: TRBV9
CDR3 protein: CASSAGQGQYEQYF

V gene: TRBV7-2
CDR3 protein: CASSSRQGSGTEAFF